The 11 T cell receptor beta chains below all came from one sample that was sequenced in a study of shared clonotypes between healthy human individuals. The protocol was immunoSEQ multiplex PCR, while the TCRdb copy is restricted to in-frame clones and leaves out a portion. The sample holds some 2 million clones, roughly 95% seen once. The sample was naive CD4+ T cells sorted from blood. Stated subset: CD45RA+ positively selected. These receptors were taken from a man aged 18 to 29 in good health.

CDR3 DNA sequence: TGTGCCAGCTCACGCGGACAGGGCAGTGCCAATCAGCCCCAGCATTTT. As protein: CASSRGQGSANQPQHF. This sequence joins TRBV18 and TRBJ1-5; 8 bases align to TRBD1. Germline V lookup: CDR1 KGHSH, CDR2 LQKENI. CDR3 length: 16 residues. V was pared by 4 bases and J by 3 bases, with 8 bases of the junction left unmatched.

The genes are TRBV20-1 and TRBJ2-4, with D possibly being TRBD1 (5 bases). Germline V lookup: CDR1 DFQATT, CDR2 SNEGSKA (reference sequence). The CDR3 sequence is 11 residues long. V lost 3 bases to trimming and J lost 8 bases, with 8 bases between them. CDR3 nucleotide sequence: TGCAGTGCTAGGGGGCTAGACATTCAGTACTTC. Encoded protein: CSARGLDIQYF.

Here the CDR3 reads CASSIGPGRAFF. The CDR3 DNA reads TGTGCCAGCAGTATCGGTCCGGGTAGAGCTTTCTTT. This chain links TRBV6-5 with TRBJ1-1, with D unclear. V dropped 5 bases and J dropped 10 bases, with 14 bases sitting between them. The CDR3 contains 12 residues. Germline CDR1 MNHEY, CDR2 SVGAGI.

V and J are TRBV29-1 and TRBJ2-3; 8 bases agree with TRBD2. CDR1 and CDR2 (germline): SQVTM, ANQGSEA. V gave up 4 bases and J gave up 4 bases; unmatched junction bases: 10. The CDR3 runs to 15 residues. The CDR3 region has the DNA TGCAGCGTTGTCGGCGGGGGGCCAGGGGCAGATACGCAGTATTTT. It specifies CSVVGGGPGADTQYF.

CDR3 nucleotides: TGTGCCAGCAGTAGGAGACAGGGGTCCTACGAGCAGTACTTC. Translating it yields CASSRRQGSYEQYF. The chain combines TRBV27 with TRBJ2-7, with 8 bases matching TRBD1. This CDR3 comprises 14 residues. V trimming: 5 bases; J trimming: 1 base; junction bases outside the gene matches: 4. The germline CDR1 and CDR2 sequences are MNHEY and SMNVEV (reference sequence).

This clone was counted once. The V and J genes are TRBV19 and TRBJ2-5; 8 bases are shared with TRBD1. Germline-derived CDR1 and CDR2 are LNHDA and SQIVND (reference sequence). V was pared by 7 bases and J by 4 bases, with 11 bases of the junction left unmatched. This CDR3 has 15 residues. CDR3 nucleotide sequence: TGTGCCAGTACAATCACAGGGGGTAAAGGAGAGACCCAGTACTTC. Its translation: CASTITGGKGETQYF.

V gene TRBV15 combines with J gene TRBJ1-4; D is undetermined. V gave up 0 bases and J gave up 3 bases, with 8 bases separating them. Germline V gene sequence: CDR1 LNHNV, CDR2 YYDKDF (reference sequence). The length of the CDR3 is 15 residues. The CDR3 DNA reads as TGTGCCACCAGCAGAGATGGAGGGTCTAATGAAAAACTGTTTTTT. It yields the protein CATSRDGGSNEKLFF.

The CDR3 reads CASSYRGAGYNEQFF. The CDR3 nucleotides read TGTGCCAGCAGTTACAGGGGGGCCGGTTATAATGAGCAGTTCTTC. This chain joins TRBV6-5 and TRBJ2-1; the D call may be TRBD1 or TRBD2 (6 bases each). V was trimmed by 2 bases and J by 7 bases, leaving 15 bases between them. Germline CDR1 reads MNHEY; CDR2 reads SVGAGI. This CDR3 contains 15 residues.

The V gene is TRBV2, the J gene TRBJ2-7; 7 nucleotides match TRBD1. The CDR3 loop spans 15 amino acids. CDR1 and CDR2 (germline): SNHLY, FYNNEI. V gave up 3 bases and J gave up 1 base; unmatched junction bases: 6. Here the CDR3 DNA reads TGTGCCAGCAGTGACCGGACAGGTCTTTCCTACGAGCAGTACTTC. It codes for CASSDRTGLSYEQYF.

The chain links TRBV7-2 to TRBJ2-3; unclear D gene. Germline V CDR1 and CDR2: SGHTA, FQGNSA. Trimming took 1 base from V and 5 from J, leaving 7 bases between them. This CDR3 is 13 amino acids long. The CDR3 loop is CASSLGKIDTQYF. CDR3 nucleotides: TGTGCCAGCAGCTTAGGCAAGATAGATACGCAGTATTTT.

Worth noting for this clone: Other nucleotide sequences in the sample specify the same CDR3. The CDR3: CAISVGGSTDTQYF. CDR3 coding DNA: TGTGCCATCAGTGTGGGCGGCAGCACAGATACGCAGTATTTT. The genes are TRBV10-3 and TRBJ2-3; D is ambiguous. Germline V gene data show CDR1 as ENHRY and CDR2 as SYGVKD. V shed 4 bases and J shed 0 bases, with 8 bases lying between them. This CDR3 has 14 residues.